These T cell receptor beta chains were read from a single sample in a study of CD8+ T cells in alopecia areata. Sequencing used immunoSEQ multiplex PCR; TCRdb keeps in-frame clones, though not all of them. Found here are roughly 120,000 clones, 58% of them singletons; the top ten hold around 30%. Material: CD8+ T cells sorted from blood, obtained at week 4, from a patient treated with tofacitinib. Receptor source: a human donor with alopecia areata. The CDR3 runs from the conserved cysteine through the conserved F or W.

>TRBV29-1|TRBJ2-2
CSVVGSQDTGELFF
>TRBV15|TRBJ2-4
CATSSPSFDRGGIQYF
>TRBV30|TRBJ1-1
CAWMLGHLNTEAFF
>TRBV9|TRBJ1-3
CASSVSGSGNTIYF
>TRBV5-6|TRBJ1-1
CASSLAGGGGNTEAFF
>TRBV7-9|TRBJ2-4
CASTSSKTGLNIQYF
>TRBV28|TRBJ2-1
CASSFRDYNNEQFF
>TRBV4-1|TRBJ2-1
CASSDRQGSPYNEQFF
>TRBV7-2|TRBJ1-5
CASSLAVRDNQPQHF
>TRBV7-2|.
CASSLGTKVRHEQYF
>TRBV29-1|TRBJ1-1
CSVEAESTEAFF
>TRBV5-1|TRBJ1-2
CASSDFYGNGYTF
>TRBV7-9|TRBJ2-7
CASSSTGTGGGDEQYF
>TRBV5-1|TRBJ2-5
CASSLGGSVQETQYF
>TRBV27|TRBJ2-7
CASSSRDRLYEQYF
>TRBV13|TRBJ1-2
CASSLERGYTF
>TRBV29-1|TRBJ2-1
CSVEARLAGYNEQFF
>TRBV30|TRBJ2-5
CAWSRTGPETQYF
>TRBV28|TRBJ2-7
CASKRGGLAYEQYF
>TRBV29-1|TRBJ1-1
CSVVGALNTEAFF
>TRBV4-1|TRBJ2-7
CASSQVAEGRYEQYF
>TRBV7-9|TRBJ1-2
CASSLARHPAYGYTF
>TRBV30|TRBJ2-7
CAWTPKDHEQYF